One sample yielded the 28 T cell receptor beta chains listed below, sequenced in a study of synovial regulatory T cells in juvenile arthritis. The repertoire was sequenced with immunoSEQ multiplex PCR; TCRdb's copy has only in-frame clones and lacks some. This table lists approximately 10,000 clones. The sample taken for sequencing was Treg cells from blood. Subset indicated: remaining (HLA-DR-negative) circulating blood Treg cells. All receptors derive from a donor aged 2-35 years with juvenile idiopathic arthritis.

The chain's CDR3 is CARHRVSNTEAFF. This sequence joins TRBV30 and TRBJ1-1; TCRdb returns TRBD1, unconfirmable since there is no DNA. In germline, CDR1 is GTSNPN, CDR2 SVGIG (reference sequence). This CDR3 spans 13 amino acids. Only the protein sequence is given.

This chain links TRBV19 with TRBJ2-7. The germline CDR1 and CDR2 sequences are LNHDA and SQIVND (reference sequence). The CDR3 extends over 14 amino acids. The DNA sequence is not available. The chain's CDR3 is CASSIVTGHYEQYF.

The CDR3 sequence: CASSTLAIYNEQFF. The genes are TRBV19 and TRBJ2-1; no DNA is available, so the TRBD2 call from TCRdb remains unchecked. The germline CDR1 and CDR2 sequences are LNHDA and SQIVND (reference sequence). This CDR3 comprises 14 residues. The DNA is not on file.

CDR3 protein: CASRPGLAGSYEQYF. V and J are TRBV10-2 and TRBJ2-7; TCRdb designates TRBD2, a call that cannot be tested without DNA. Per germline, CDR1 WSHSY and CDR2 SAAADI. The CDR3 covers 15 residues. The record lacks a DNA sequence.

Frequency places this clone as medium-sized. The chain combines TRBV30 with TRBJ1-2; TCRdb reports TRBD1, a call that lacks DNA to check it against. Germline V gene lookup returns CDR1 GTSNPN and CDR2 SVGIG (reference sequence). The CDR3 runs to 11 residues. The record lacks a DNA sequence. The CDR3 sequence: CAWSDKYGYTF.

This chain joins TRBV12-5 and TRBJ1-3; TCRdb's D call of TRBD1 is untestable without DNA. This CDR3 region has 12 residues. Only the protein sequence is given. Looked up from germline, CDR1 is LGHNT and CDR2 is FRNRAP. The CDR3 spells CASGLQGHTIYF.

The V and J genes are TRBV7-2 and TRBJ2-2; TCRdb's assignment of TRBD1 cannot be checked, as there is no DNA. The V gene's germline CDR1 is SGHTA and CDR2 FQGNSA. The CDR3 has 15 amino acids. The DNA is unrecorded. This chain's CDR3 is CASSSRGRGTGELFF.

The chain employs TRBV6-5 and TRBJ2-2; the D gene TCRdb calls, TRBD2, cannot be checked with no DNA. CDR1 is MNHEY, CDR2 SVGAGI, per germline. This CDR3 comprises 12 residues. No DNA was logged. The CDR3 loop is CASARNTGELFF.

The gene calls are TRBV7-9 and TRBJ1-2; TCRdb calls TRBD1, which cannot be checked without DNA. CDR3 length: 16 residues. The DNA sequence is not available. The V gene's germline CDR1 is SEHNR and CDR2 FQNEAQ (reference sequence). Here the CDR3 reads CASSLAEVTGNYGYTF.

The chain links TRBV30 to TRBJ1-4; lacking DNA, the TRBD1 call made by TCRdb goes unchecked. This CDR3 region has 11 residues. The coding DNA is unavailable. Germline V gives CDR1 GTSNPN, CDR2 SVGIG (reference sequence). CDR3 amino acids: CAWSHNEKLFF.

The genes are TRBV2 and TRBJ1-6; TCRdb returns TRBD1, unconfirmable since there is no DNA. This CDR3 is 14 amino acids long. DNA for this receptor is not on file. CDR1 SNHLY and CDR2 FYNNEI come from the germline V gene. This chain's CDR3 is CASSGQGNNSPLHF.

CDR3: CASSVFGNYGYTF. The chain carries TRBV9 and TRBJ1-2. This CDR3 has 13 amino acids. A DNA sequence was not provided. Germline V gene lookup returns CDR1 SGDLS and CDR2 YYNGEE.

The genes are TRBV14 and TRBJ1-5; TCRdb proposes TRBD1, but this gene call is untestable without DNA. The CDR3 is 13 amino acids. DNA is not recorded here. Germline V gene sequence: CDR1 SGHDN, CDR2 FVKESK. This CDR3 is CASSLRWGQPQHF.

V usage is TRBV30 and J usage is TRBJ1-3; the D call of TRBD1 rests on TCRdb alone, since no DNA is present to check it. CDR1 is GTSNPN, CDR2 SVGIG, per germline (reference sequence). The CDR3 runs 16 residues. A DNA sequence was not provided. This CDR3 is CAWSYGTVYSGNTIYF. Using reference TRBV30 and TRBJ1-3 for the parts outside the CDR3, the full variable domain is SQTIHQWPATLVQPVGSPLSLECTVEGTSNPNLYWYRQAAGRGLQLLFYSVGIGQISSEVPQNLSASRPQDRQFILSSKKLLLSDSGFYLCAWSYGTVYSGNTIYFGEGSWLTVV.

The chain employs TRBV29-1 and TRBJ1-2. The V gene's germline CDR1 is SQVTM and CDR2 ANQGSEA. CDR3 length: 12 amino acids. No DNA appears here. The CDR3 protein is CSVVKLNYGYTF.

The J gene is TRBJ1-1, the V gene TRBV28. Germline V gene lookup returns CDR1 MDHEN and CDR2 SYDVKM. This CDR3 is 16 amino acids long. No DNA is recorded. CDR3 region: CASSNWPGSLNTEAFF.

The chain combines TRBV4-1 with TRBJ2-3. This CDR3 is built from 12 residues. The entry carries no DNA sequence. Per the germline V gene, CDR1 is MGHRA and CDR2 is YSYEKL. CDR3 residues: CASSQDRDTQYF.

V usage is TRBV4-1 and J usage is TRBJ2-3; the TCRdb D gene call, TRBD1, has no DNA to confirm it. The V gene's germline CDR1 is MGHRA and CDR2 YSYEKL. This CDR3 is built from 18 residues. The coding DNA is unavailable. The CDR3 protein is CASSQDFPRGRSTDTQYF.

The CDR3 here is CASSYTLAGSYEQYF. V is TRBV28 and J is TRBJ2-7; TCRdb picks TRBD2, but there is no DNA to check that call. Germline CDR1 and CDR2: MDHEN and SYDVKM. CDR3 size: 15 residues. Nucleotide data are not available.

The chain is built from TRBV7-2 and TRBJ2-7; there is no DNA to check the TCRdb D call of TRBD2. The CDR3 covers 17 residues. DNA for this receptor is not on file. Germline CDR1 and CDR2: SGHTA and FQGNSA. The CDR3 here is CASSLGTLAGGAYEQYF.

V usage is TRBV30 and J usage is TRBJ2-1; TCRdb gives TRBD2 as the D gene, but with no DNA this cannot be confirmed. The V gene's germline CDR1 is GTSNPN and CDR2 SVGIG (reference sequence). The CDR3 consists of 18 residues. DNA is not on record. CDR3: CAWSLSLTGTSGDNEQFF.

The genes are TRBV5-1 and TRBJ2-3. Germline V CDR1 and CDR2: SGHRS, YFSETQ. CDR3 length: 13 residues. DNA is not on record. CDR3 sequence: CASSLVPTDTQYF.

The rearrangement links TRBV11-2 to TRBJ2-1; absent DNA, TCRdb's TRBD2 call cannot be checked. The CDR3 consists of 19 residues. No DNA is listed. Germline CDR1 reads SGHAT; CDR2 reads FQNNGV. CDR3 sequence: CASSLARLAGGPRYNEQFF.

The CDR3 here is CASRRLAGEGEQYF. This chain links TRBV6-5 with TRBJ2-7; TCRdb's D call of TRBD2 is untestable without DNA. CDR3 length: 14 amino acids. DNA is not recorded here. Germline loops: CDR1 MNHEY, CDR2 SVGAGI.

The chain carries TRBV7-3 and TRBJ2-5; the D call from TCRdb, TRBD2, cannot be confirmed without DNA. The CDR3 loop spans 13 amino acids. Only the protein is on record. Germline V CDR1 and CDR2: SGHTA, FQGTGA. The CDR3 spells CASSPSSEETQYF.

The chain employs TRBV5-1 and TRBJ2-1. Germline V CDR1 and CDR2: SGHRS, YFSETQ. The CDR3 extends over 13 amino acids. DNA is not on record. The CDR3 spells CASSQSSYNEQFF.

This chain connects TRBV6-4 to TRBJ1-2; TCRdb gives TRBD1 as the D gene, but with no DNA this cannot be confirmed. Germline CDR1 MRHNA, CDR2 SNTAGT. The CDR3 contains 14 residues. There is no recorded DNA. CDR3: CASSDSGGRYGYTF.

The gene calls are TRBV7-9 and TRBJ2-5; TCRdb's assignment of TRBD1 cannot be checked, as there is no DNA. Germline assignment: CDR1 SEHNR and CDR2 FQNEAQ (reference sequence). The CDR3 loop spans 14 amino acids. Only the protein is available. The CDR3: CASSPRTGQETQYF. The whole variable domain, remainder taken from reference TRBV7-9 and TRBJ2-5, is DTGVSQNPRHKITKRGQNVTFRCDPISEHNRLYWYRQTLGQGPEFLTYFQNEAQLEKSRLLSDRFSAERPKGSFSTLEIQRTEQGDSAMYLCASSPRTGQETQYFGPGTRLLVL.